This TCR beta chain was captured by sequencing in a study of patients and donors after allogeneic stem cell transplantation. This clonotype was seen only a few times. This CDR3 has 16 residues. From germline, CDR1 is ENHRY and CDR2 SYGVKD. V lost 11 bases to trimming and J lost 5 bases; unmatched junction nucleotides: 19. One entry per CDR3 protein results from TCRdb running MiXCR on the RT-PCR reads. The sample includes roughly 960,000 distinct CDR3 sequences, about a sixth of them seen just once. Sequencing used blood, either unsorted or a sorted T cell fraction (not recorded which). The sequence derives from a human donor who was either an allogeneic HSCT recipient or a stem cell or donor lymphocyte infusion donor (not recorded which). It is not recorded whose cells these are; they may come from a transplant donor. The chain is built from TRBV10-3 and TRBJ2-7; 9 positions match TRBD2. The CDR3 reads CASYRIGGAGGNEQYF. CDR3 coding DNA: TGTGCCTCCTACCGGATAGGGGGAGCGGGAGGTAACGAGCAGTACTTC.